This entry concerns a single T cell receptor beta chain. The sample is drawn from a study of control samples from healthy donors and cancer patients. Repertoires were generated with immunoSEQ multiplex PCR, while TCRdb's copy carries only in-frame clones and drops some. This table has about 150,000 clones, 80% to 95% appearing once. The sample comprised blood. The clonotype comes from a young woman in good health.

The CDR3 DNA reads TGTGCCAGCAGTTTGACCGGTGGTGGACTTAGCACAGATACGCAGTATTTT. Translation gives CASSLTGGGLSTDTQYF. V gene TRBV28 combines with J gene TRBJ2-3; weak D call: TRBD2 (5 bases). The length of the CDR3 is 17 residues. V gave up 3 bases and J gave up 0 bases, with 16 bases separating them. Germline V gives CDR1 MDHEN, CDR2 SYDVKM. Full variable domain (remainder filled in from reference TRBV28 and TRBJ2-3): DVKVTQSSRYLVKRTGEKVFLECVQDMDHENMFWYRQDPGLGLRLIYFSYDVKMKEKGDIPEGYSVSREKKERFSLILESASTNQTSMYLCASSLTGGGLSTDTQYFGPGTRLTVL.